This T cell receptor beta chain was observed in a study of blood T cell repertoires in COVID-19. Study context: Samples taken during acute and convalescent COVID-19 were collected in the United States, Italy and Spain. From T cells, B-cell-depleted T cells, or PBMCs came the material, which was cDNA or gDNA.

In the original analysis: Amplification of reference gene primers was used by the study to estimate nucleated cell counts. The protocol was immunoSEQ multiplex PCR, while the TCRdb copy is restricted to in-frame clones and leaves out a portion. V, J and clone size reflect that table, while D and trimming were determined from the DNA. The data contain tens of thousands of clones, 83% of them singletons. This clone was detected a few times. This CDR3 spans 16 amino acids. After removal of 4 bases from V and 7 bases from J, the junction contained 10 bases not matched to a gene. Germline V gives CDR1 MNHNS, CDR2 SASEGT.

The V and J genes are TRBV6-1 and TRBJ1-6; 7 bases map to TRBD1. This clonotype was obtained from a middle-aged man with acute or convalescent COVID-19. The sample taken for sequencing was peripheral blood. CDR3 nucleotides: TGTGCCAGCAGTGGTTCTTTACAGGGGCTAAATTCACCCCTCCACTTT. This encodes CASSGSLQGLNSPLHF.